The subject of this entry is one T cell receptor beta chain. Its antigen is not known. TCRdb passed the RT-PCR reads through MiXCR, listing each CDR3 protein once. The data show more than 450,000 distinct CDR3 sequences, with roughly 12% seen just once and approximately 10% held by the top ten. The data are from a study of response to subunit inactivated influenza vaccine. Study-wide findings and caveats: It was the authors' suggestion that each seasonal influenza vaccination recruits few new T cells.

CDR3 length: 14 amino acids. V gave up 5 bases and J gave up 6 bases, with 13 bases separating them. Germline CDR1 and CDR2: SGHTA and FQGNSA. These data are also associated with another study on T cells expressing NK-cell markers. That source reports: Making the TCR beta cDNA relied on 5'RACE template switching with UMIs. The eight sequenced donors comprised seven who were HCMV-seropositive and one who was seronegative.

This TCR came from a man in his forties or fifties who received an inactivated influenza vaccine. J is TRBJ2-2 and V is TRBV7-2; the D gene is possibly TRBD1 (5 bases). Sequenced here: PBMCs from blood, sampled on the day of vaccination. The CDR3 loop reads CASSRRGIPGELFF. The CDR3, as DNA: TGTGCCAGCAGCCGTAGGGGCATTCCCGGGGAGCTGTTTTTT.